The 27 T cell receptor beta chains below all came from one sample that was sequenced in a study of vaccination and CD4 T cells after COVID-19. No antigen has been assigned to these receptors. Sequenced with the Oncomine TCR Beta short-read assay was DNA taken from cultured CD4+ T cells. TCRdb reanalysed the PCR reads using MiXCR and keeps one entry per CDR3 protein. The table includes about 13,000 distinct CDR3 sequences, over 25% detected once. The treatment is: approximately nine-day PBMC culture with coronavirus spike peptide pools or control peptides (ViraFEST assay). The sample consisted of CD4+ T cells from blood, cultured in vitro, taken before SARS-CoV-2 vaccination. The receptors derive from a human donor who received a COVID-19 vaccine.

The chain is built from TRBV20-1 and TRBJ2-7, with D perhaps given as TRBD1 or TRBD2 (6 bases each). This CDR3 has 15 amino acids. V was trimmed by 6 bases and J by 5 bases, leaving 23 bases between them. Per the germline V gene, CDR1 is DFQATT and CDR2 is SNEGSKA (reference sequence). In DNA, the CDR3 is TGCAGTGCGGGGGATGGGGGGCGCGCAAGCGACGAGCAGTACTTC. Translating gives CSAGDGGRASDEQYF.

The chain recombines TRBV12-3 or TRBV12-4 with TRBJ2-2, with D possibly TRBD2 on 6 matching bases. The CDR3 contains 14 residues. The V and J ends lost 5 bases and 2 bases respectively, with 9 bases between them. This CDR3 reads CASSIGLNTGELFF. Here the CDR3 DNA reads TGTGCCAGCAGTATAGGACTAAACACCGGGGAGCTGTTTTTT.

The J gene is TRBJ2-7, the V gene TRBV11-3; 12 bases line up with TRBD2. The length of the CDR3 is 15 residues. Germline values: CDR1 SGHNT, CDR2 YENEEA. V dropped 1 base and J dropped 6; count of bases not matched to a gene: 4. The CDR3, as DNA: TGTGCCAGCAGCTTAGGGCGGACTAGCGGGGCCGAGCAGTACTTC. This sequence encodes CASSLGRTSGAEQYF.

This clonotype was recorded a few times. The CDR3 DNA follows: TGCGCCAGCAGCCAACTAGCGGGGGAAGAGACCCAGTACTTC. It translates to CASSQLAGEETQYF. The rearrangement links TRBV5-1 to TRBJ2-5, with TRBD2 matching 11 bases. Germline values: CDR1 SGHRS, CDR2 YFSETQ. This CDR3 comprises 14 residues. Unmatched junction bases numbered 2, after V lost 4 bases and J lost 3 bases. Based on the CDR3 plus reference TRBV5-1 and TRBJ2-5, the full variable domain is KAGVTQTPRYLIKTRGQQVTLSCSPISGHRSVSWYQQTPGQGLQFLFEYFSETQRNKGNFPGRFSGRQFSNSRSEMNVSTLELGDSALYLCASSQLAGEETQYFGPGTRLLVL.

This clonotype appeared a few times. The chain employs TRBV20-1 and TRBJ2-2, with 9 bases matching TRBD1. This CDR3 region has 15 residues. Germline trimming cut 2 bases from V and 3 bases from J; bases unmatched to any gene: 4. Per the germline V gene, CDR1 is DFQATT and CDR2 is SNEGSKA (reference sequence). The CDR3 spells CSARTGQGDTGELFF. The CDR3 DNA follows: TGCAGTGCTAGAACGGGACAGGGAGACACCGGGGAGCTGTTTTTT.

This clonotype was seen only a few times. The chain has TRBV5-4 and TRBJ2-3, with D unclear. Per the germline V gene, CDR1 is SGHNT and CDR2 is YYREEE (reference sequence). The CDR3 totals 15 residues. V was cut by 4 bases and J by 0 bases, with 12 bases left in between. The CDR3 DNA reads as TGTGCCAGCAGCCGTCGACAAGCCAGCACAGATACGCAGTATTTT. Amino acid sequence: CASSRRQASTDTQYF.

This clonotype has just a few counts. The chain couples TRBV20-1 to TRBJ2-7, with TRBD2 identical over 8 bases. Trimming cost V 5 bases and J 0 bases; bases outside gene matches: 6. CDR1 is DFQATT, CDR2 SNEGSKA, per germline (reference sequence). This CDR3 spans 14 amino acids. The CDR3 is CSAATSEYSYEQYF. The CDR3 region has the DNA TGCAGTGCTGCGACTAGCGAATACTCCTACGAGCAGTACTTC.

This clonotype was found a few times. The CDR3 loop is CATSDLGTGSTDTQYF. In DNA form, the CDR3 reads TGTGCCACCAGTGACCTCGGGACAGGGAGTACAGATACGCAGTATTTT. V and J are TRBV24-1 and TRBJ2-3; 9 positions agree with TRBD1. This CDR3 region has 16 residues. CDR1 and CDR2 from the germline V gene are KGHDR and SFDVKD. The V and J ends lost 4 bases and 3 bases, in that order; junction bases with no gene match: 7.

This clonotype has only a few counts. CDR3 bases: TGTGCCAGCACCTTCGGGGACAGAAACACCGGGGAGCTGTTTTTT. It translates to CASTFGDRNTGELFF. The chain employs TRBV27 and TRBJ2-2; 7 bases are shared with TRBD1. V dropped 7 bases and J dropped 2; count of bases not matched to a gene: 7. In germline, CDR1 is MNHEY, CDR2 SMNVEV (reference sequence). The CDR3 runs to 15 residues.

There are a few counts of this clonotype. This chain uses TRBV6-1 with TRBJ1-6; D not resolved. Germline CDR1 reads MNHNS; CDR2 reads SASEGT. Trimming removed 3 bases from V and 5 bases from J, with 8 bases in between. This CDR3 spans 14 amino acids. CDR3 nucleotide sequence: TGTGCCAGCAGTGAGTCCCTTAATAATTCACCCCTCCACTTT. This gives the protein CASSESLNNSPLHF.

This clonotype has only a few counts. The chain couples TRBV12-3 or TRBV12-4 to TRBJ1-5; TRBD1 might be the D (5 bases). Trimming took off 1 base at V and 9 bases at J, with 13 bases between the two ends. CDR3 length: 14 amino acids. For the CDR3, the DNA is TGTGCCAGCAGTTTAGGGCAGGGTTCCCGGCCCCAGCATTTT. Translating gives CASSLGQGSRPQHF.

This chain links TRBV7-8 with TRBJ2-2, with 9 bases matching TRBD2. Looked up from germline, CDR1 is SGHVS and CDR2 is FQNEAQ. The V and J ends lost 1 base and 0 bases, in that order; junction bases with no gene match: 9. CDR3 length: 19 residues. The CDR3 region has the DNA TGTGCCAGCAGCTTAGTTTCCGCTAGCGGGGCGGCGAACACCGGGGAGCTGTTTTTT. It encodes CASSLVSASGAANTGELFF.

In this sample, this clonotype turned up a few times. The chain couples TRBV4-2 to TRBJ2-2, with D perhaps assigned TRBD1 or TRBD2 (5 bases each). This CDR3 is built from 17 residues. With 0 bases removed from V and 4 bases from J, the gap between germline ends came to 15 bases. The germline gives CDR1 LGHNA, CDR2 YNFKEQ. The CDR3 is CASSQDRDLDGTGELFF. The CDR3 bases are TGTGCCAGCAGCCAAGATCGGGACCTGGATGGCACCGGGGAGCTGTTTTTT.

This clonotype turned up a few times. The V gene is TRBV20-1, the J gene TRBJ2-6; possibly TRBD1 for D (6 bases). Trimming took off 6 bases at V and 0 bases at J, with 9 bases between the two ends. The CDR3 has 14 amino acids. Germline CDR1 is DFQATT and CDR2 is SNEGSKA (reference sequence). The CDR3 sequence is CSALTGSGANVLTF. The CDR3 DNA follows: TGCAGTGCCCTGACAGGCTCTGGGGCCAACGTCCTGACTTTC.

The chain combines TRBV12-3 or TRBV12-4 with TRBJ1-2; 8 positions match TRBD1. Trimming removed 5 bases from V and 5 bases from J; junction bases left unmatched: 10. This CDR3 is built from 15 residues. The CDR3 here is CASSHDRGTAYGYTF. Written as DNA, the CDR3 is TGTGCCAGCAGTCACGACAGGGGTACGGCTTATGGCTACACCTTC.

This chain uses TRBV20-1 with TRBJ2-5; 12 bases fit TRBD2. Looked up from germline, CDR1 is DFQATT and CDR2 is SNEGSKA (reference sequence). Germline trimming cut 1 base from V and 4 bases from J; bases unmatched to any gene: 7. The CDR3 has 16 amino acids. The CDR3 reads CSARATSGGSRETQYF. DNA for the CDR3: TGCAGTGCTAGAGCGACTAGCGGGGGTAGTCGAGAGACCCAGTACTTC.

V usage is TRBV10-1 and J usage is TRBJ2-1, with a possible D match to TRBD2 (5 bases). Germline V gene data show CDR1 as WNHNN and CDR2 as SYGVQD (reference sequence). V dropped 0 bases and J dropped 1 base, with 13 bases sitting between them. This CDR3 is built from 17 residues. CDR3 bases: TGCGCCAGCAGTGAGTCGGGCTCCCCGGGGTCCTACAATGAGCAGTTCTTC. The encoded protein is CASSESGSPGSYNEQFF.

Only a few counts were recorded for this clonotype. J is TRBJ2-5 and V is TRBV7-2, with D maybe TRBD2 (6 bases). Germline assignment: CDR1 SGHTA and CDR2 FQGNSA. The V and J ends lost 1 base and 2 bases respectively, with 8 bases between them. The CDR3 consists of 14 residues. This chain's CDR3 is CASSLVAEQETQYF. Here the CDR3 DNA reads TGTGCCAGCAGCTTAGTAGCGGAGCAAGAGACCCAGTACTTC. Complete variable domain (other parts from reference TRBV7-2 and TRBJ2-5): GAGVSQSPSNKVTEKGKDVELRCDPISGHTALYWYRQSLGQGLEFLIYFQGNSAPDKSGLPSDRFSAERTGGSVSTLTIQRTQQEDSAVYLCASSLVAEQETQYFGPGTRLLVL.

The J gene is TRBJ2-1, the V gene TRBV5-1; TRBD2 matches 16 bases. This CDR3 spans 16 amino acids. Germline V gene lookup returns CDR1 SGHRS and CDR2 YFSETQ. V dropped 4 bases and J dropped 10; count of bases not matched to a gene: 8. CDR3 in amino acids: CASSPGTSGGAQEQFF. CDR3 coding DNA: TGCGCCAGCAGCCCTGGGACTAGCGGGGGGGCCCAGGAGCAGTTCTTC.

The chain has TRBV18 and TRBJ2-1, with TRBD2 identical over 15 bases. Germline CDR1 KGHSH, CDR2 LQKENI. CDR3 length: 17 residues. V lost 1 base and J lost 6; bases outside the gene matches: 4. The CDR3 reads CASSPRTSGGVGNEQFF. Written as DNA, the CDR3 is TGTGCCAGCTCACCACGGACTAGCGGGGGGGTAGGCAATGAGCAGTTCTTC.

The chain links TRBV12-3 or TRBV12-4 to TRBJ2-3, with TRBD2 as a possible D gene (5 bases). There are 13 residues in the CDR3. V dropped 8 bases and J dropped 1 base, with 10 bases sitting between them. Here the CDR3 reads CASRPGGTDTQYF. CDR3 DNA sequence: TGTGCCAGCCGCCCCGGGGGCACAGATACGCAGTATTTT.

This clonotype occurred a few times. This chain joins TRBV24-1 and TRBJ1-1, with unresolved D. The germline V and J ends were trimmed by 4 bases and 5 bases, with 10 bases remaining between them. Germline CDR1 and CDR2: KGHDR and SFDVKD. The CDR3 has 13 residues. Written as DNA, the CDR3 is TGTGCCACCAGTGACCCTCGTCAGACTGAAGCTTTCTTT. Translating it yields CATSDPRQTEAFF.

The chain has TRBV7-8 and TRBJ2-5; a weak D match, TRBD2 (6 bases). The CDR3 has 18 amino acids. Trimming cost V 0 bases and J 2 bases, with 19 bases left between them. The germline CDR1 and CDR2 sequences are SGHVS and FQNEAQ. The CDR3 protein is CASSLALIGGGLQETQYF. CDR3 bases: TGTGCCAGCAGCTTAGCGCTAATCGGGGGAGGTTTACAAGAGACCCAGTACTTC.

The chain couples TRBV27 to TRBJ2-1, with 10 bases that match TRBD2. The germline V gene has CDR1 MNHEY and CDR2 SMNVEV (reference sequence). V gave up 2 bases and J gave up 2 bases; unmatched junction bases: 0. The CDR3 totals 15 residues. The CDR3 DNA reads TGTGCCAGCAGTTTAAGCGGGGGGGCCTACAATGAGCAGTTCTTC. Amino acids: CASSLSGGAYNEQFF.

This clonotype was found a few times. This rearrangement joins TRBV27 to TRBJ2-5; D may be TRBD1 (5 bases). The ends were cut back, 3 bases at V and 2 bases at J, with 7 bases in the middle. Germline V gene lookup returns CDR1 MNHEY and CDR2 SMNVEV (reference sequence). The CDR3 runs to 13 residues. In DNA, the CDR3 is TGTGCCAGCAGTTTCAGGGTGCAAGAGACCCAGTACTTC. Residues: CASSFRVQETQYF.

This chain connects TRBV7-8 to TRBJ1-5; no firm D call. CDR1 and CDR2 from the germline V gene are SGHVS and FQNEAQ. This CDR3 is 15 amino acids long. Between the trimmed V and J ends, which lost 5 bases and 2 bases, there was a span of 13 bases. CDR3 bases: TGTGCCAGCAGCCCTGGACCGGACCGCAATCAGCCCCAGCATTTT. Its translation is CASSPGPDRNQPQHF.

In its sample, this clonotype was seen a few times. The chain carries TRBV20-1 and TRBJ2-5; D could derive from TRBD1 or TRBD2 (5 bases each). The CDR3 covers 13 residues. Germline loops: CDR1 DFQATT, CDR2 SNEGSKA (reference sequence). Trimming pared 5 bases from V and 3 bases from J, leaving 13 bases between. The CDR3 here is CSAYRDGEETQYF. As DNA, the CDR3 is TGCAGTGCTTACCGGGACGGTGAAGAGACCCAGTACTTC.